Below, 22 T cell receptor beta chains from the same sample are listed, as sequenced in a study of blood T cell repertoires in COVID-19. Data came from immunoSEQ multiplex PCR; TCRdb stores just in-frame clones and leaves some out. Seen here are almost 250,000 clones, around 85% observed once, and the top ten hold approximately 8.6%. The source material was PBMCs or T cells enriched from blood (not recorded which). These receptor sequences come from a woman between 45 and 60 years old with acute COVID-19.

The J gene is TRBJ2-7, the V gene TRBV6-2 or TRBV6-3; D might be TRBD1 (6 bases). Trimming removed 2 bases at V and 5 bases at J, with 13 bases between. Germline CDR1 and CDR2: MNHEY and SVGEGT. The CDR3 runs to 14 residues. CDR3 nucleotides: TGTGCCAGCAGTTACGGGGGCAGGGGCAACGAGCAGTACTTC. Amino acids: CASSYGGRGNEQYF.

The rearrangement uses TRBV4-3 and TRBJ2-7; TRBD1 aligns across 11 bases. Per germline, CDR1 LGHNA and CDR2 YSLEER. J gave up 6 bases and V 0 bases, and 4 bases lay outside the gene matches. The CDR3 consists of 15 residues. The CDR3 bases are TGCGCCAGCAGCCAAGAAGGACAGGGGGCTGGCGAGCAGTACTTC. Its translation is CASSQEGQGAGEQYF.

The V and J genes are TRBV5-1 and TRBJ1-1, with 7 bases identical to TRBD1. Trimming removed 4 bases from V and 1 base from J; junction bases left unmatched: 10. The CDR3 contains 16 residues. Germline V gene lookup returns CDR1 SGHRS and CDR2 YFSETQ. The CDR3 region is CASSRFGTDTNTEAFF. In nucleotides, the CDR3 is TGCGCCAGCAGCCGCTTCGGGACAGATACGAACACTGAAGCTTTCTTT.

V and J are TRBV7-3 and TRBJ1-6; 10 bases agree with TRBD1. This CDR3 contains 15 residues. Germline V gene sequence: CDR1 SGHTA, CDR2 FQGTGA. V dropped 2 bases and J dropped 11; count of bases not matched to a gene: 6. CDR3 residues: CASSLSRTGGTPLHF. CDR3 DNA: TGTGCCAGCAGCTTATCTAGGACAGGGGGTACACCCCTCCACTTT.

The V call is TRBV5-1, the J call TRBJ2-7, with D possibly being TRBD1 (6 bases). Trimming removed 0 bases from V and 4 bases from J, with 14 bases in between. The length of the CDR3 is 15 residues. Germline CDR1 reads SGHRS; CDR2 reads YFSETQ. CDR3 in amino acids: CASSLGTPGVYEQYF. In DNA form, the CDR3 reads TGCGCCAGCAGCTTGGGAACACCAGGGGTGTACGAGCAGTACTTC.

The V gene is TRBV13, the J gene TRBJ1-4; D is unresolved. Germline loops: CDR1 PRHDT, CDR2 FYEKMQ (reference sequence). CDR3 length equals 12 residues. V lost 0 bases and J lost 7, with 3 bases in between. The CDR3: CASSLGREKLFF. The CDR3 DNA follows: TGTGCCAGCAGCTTAGGCCGTGAAAAACTGTTTTTT.

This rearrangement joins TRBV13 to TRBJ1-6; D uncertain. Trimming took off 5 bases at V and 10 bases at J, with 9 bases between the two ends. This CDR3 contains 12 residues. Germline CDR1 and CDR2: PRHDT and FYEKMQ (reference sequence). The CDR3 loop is CASSILRSPLHF. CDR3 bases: TGTGCCAGCAGCATACTTCGATCACCCCTCCACTTT.

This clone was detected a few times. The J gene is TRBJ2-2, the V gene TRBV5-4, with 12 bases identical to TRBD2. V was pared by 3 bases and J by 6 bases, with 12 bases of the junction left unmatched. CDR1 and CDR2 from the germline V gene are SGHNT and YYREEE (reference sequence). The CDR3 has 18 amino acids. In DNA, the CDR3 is TGTGCCAGCAGCTCAGCTAGCGGGGGGGCCAGGTTGGCCGGGGAGCTGTTTTTT. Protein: CASSSASGGARLAGELFF.

The CDR3 DNA reads as TGTGCCAGCAGTCGGACAGGGGTTAATGAGCAGTTCTTC. Translating it yields CASSRTGVNEQFF. The rearrangement joins TRBV13 to TRBJ2-1; 9 bases line up with TRBD1. V trimming: 6 bases; J trimming: 7 bases; junction bases outside the gene matches: 4. CDR1 is PRHDT and CDR2 is FYEKMQ in the germline V gene (reference sequence). The CDR3 has 13 residues. The full variable domain, completed using reference TRBV13 and TRBJ2-1, is AAGVIQSPRHLIKEKRETATLKCYPIPRHDTVYWYQQGPGQDPQFLISFYEKMQSDKGSIPDRFSAQQFSDYHSELNMSSLELGDSALYFCASSRTGVNEQFFGPGTRLTVL.

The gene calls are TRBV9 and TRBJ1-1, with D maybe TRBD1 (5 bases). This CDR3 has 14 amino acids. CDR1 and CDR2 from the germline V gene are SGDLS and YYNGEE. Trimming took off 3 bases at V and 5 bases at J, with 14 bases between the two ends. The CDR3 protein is CASSAGGVGTEAFF. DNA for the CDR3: TGTGCCAGCAGCGCCGGGGGGGTTGGAACTGAAGCTTTCTTT.

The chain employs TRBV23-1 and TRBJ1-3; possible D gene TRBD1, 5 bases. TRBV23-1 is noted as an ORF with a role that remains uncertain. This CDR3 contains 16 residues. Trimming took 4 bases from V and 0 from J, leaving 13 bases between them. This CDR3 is CASSRVTGDSGNTIYF. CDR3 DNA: TGCGCCAGCAGTCGAGTCACAGGAGACTCTGGAAACACCATATATTTT.

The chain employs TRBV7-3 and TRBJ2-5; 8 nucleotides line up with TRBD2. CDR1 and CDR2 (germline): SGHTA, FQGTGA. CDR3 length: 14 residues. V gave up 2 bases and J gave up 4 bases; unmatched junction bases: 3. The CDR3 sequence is CASSLGGRSETQYF. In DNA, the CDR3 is TGTGCCAGCAGCTTAGGCGGGAGGTCAGAGACCCAGTACTTC. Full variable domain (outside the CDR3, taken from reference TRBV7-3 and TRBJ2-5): GAGVSQTPSNKVTEKGKYVELRCDPISGHTALYWYRQSLGQGPEFLIYFQGTGAADDSGLPNDRFFAVRPEGSVSTLKIQRTERGDSAVYLCASSLGGRSETQYFGPGTRLLVL.

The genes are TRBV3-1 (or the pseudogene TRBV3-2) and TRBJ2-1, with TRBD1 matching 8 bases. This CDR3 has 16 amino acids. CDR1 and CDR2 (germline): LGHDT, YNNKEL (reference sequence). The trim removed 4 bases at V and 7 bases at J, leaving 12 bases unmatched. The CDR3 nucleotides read TGTGCCAGCAGCCCTCGGACAGGGTGGGTGTTGAATGAGCAGTTCTTC. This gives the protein CASSPRTGWVLNEQFF.

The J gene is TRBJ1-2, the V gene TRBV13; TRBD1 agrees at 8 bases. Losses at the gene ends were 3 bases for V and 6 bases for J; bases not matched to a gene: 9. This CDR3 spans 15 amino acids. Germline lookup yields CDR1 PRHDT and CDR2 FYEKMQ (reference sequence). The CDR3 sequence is CASSFWDRPSDGYTF. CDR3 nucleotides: TGTGCCAGCAGCTTTTGGGACAGGCCATCGGATGGCTACACCTTC. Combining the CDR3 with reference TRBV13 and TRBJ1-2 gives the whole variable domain AAGVIQSPRHLIKEKRETATLKCYPIPRHDTVYWYQQGPGQDPQFLISFYEKMQSDKGSIPDRFSAQQFSDYHSELNMSSLELGDSALYFCASSFWDRPSDGYTFGSGTRLTVV.

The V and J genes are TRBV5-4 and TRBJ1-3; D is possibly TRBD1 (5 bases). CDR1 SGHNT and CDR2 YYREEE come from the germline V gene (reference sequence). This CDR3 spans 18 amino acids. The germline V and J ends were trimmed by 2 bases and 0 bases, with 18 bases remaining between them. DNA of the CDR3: TGTGCCAGCAGCTTACAATTCGGAGGGGACTTCTCTGGAAACACCATATATTTT. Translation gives CASSLQFGGDFSGNTIYF. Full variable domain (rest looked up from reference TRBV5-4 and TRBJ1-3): ETGVTQSPTHLIKTRGQQVTLRCSSQSGHNTVSWYQQALGQGPQFIFQYYREEENGRGNFPPRFSGLQFPNYSSELNVNALELDDSALYLCASSLQFGGDFSGNTIYFGEGSWLTVV.

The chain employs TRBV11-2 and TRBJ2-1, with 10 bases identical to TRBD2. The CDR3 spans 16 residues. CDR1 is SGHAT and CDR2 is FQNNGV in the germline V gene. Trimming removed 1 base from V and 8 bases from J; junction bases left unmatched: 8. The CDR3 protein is CASSLALAGARDEQFF. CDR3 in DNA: TGTGCCAGCAGCTTAGCCCTAGCGGGGGCCCGTGATGAGCAGTTCTTC.

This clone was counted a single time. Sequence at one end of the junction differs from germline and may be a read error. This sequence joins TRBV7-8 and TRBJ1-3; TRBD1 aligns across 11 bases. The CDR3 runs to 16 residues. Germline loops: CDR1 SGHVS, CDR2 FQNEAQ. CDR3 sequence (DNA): TGTGCCAGCAGTTTAGGACAGGGGGCCTCTGGAAACACCATATATTTT. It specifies CASSLGQGASGNTIYF.

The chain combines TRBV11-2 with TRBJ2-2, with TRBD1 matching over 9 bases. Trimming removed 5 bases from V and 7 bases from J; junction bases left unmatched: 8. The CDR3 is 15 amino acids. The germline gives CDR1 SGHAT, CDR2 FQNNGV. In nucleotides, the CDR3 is TGTGCCAGCAGCCTCCGACAGGGGGGGATCGGGGAGCTGTTTTTT. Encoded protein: CASSLRQGGIGELFF.

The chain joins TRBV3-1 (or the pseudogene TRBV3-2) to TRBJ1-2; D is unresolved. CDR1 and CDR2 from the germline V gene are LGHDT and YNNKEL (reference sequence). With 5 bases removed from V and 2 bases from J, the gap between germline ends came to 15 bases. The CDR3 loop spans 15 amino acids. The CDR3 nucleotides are TGTGCCAGCAGCTACCTAGGGAGGGAAAACTATGGCTACACCTTC. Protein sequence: CASSYLGRENYGYTF.

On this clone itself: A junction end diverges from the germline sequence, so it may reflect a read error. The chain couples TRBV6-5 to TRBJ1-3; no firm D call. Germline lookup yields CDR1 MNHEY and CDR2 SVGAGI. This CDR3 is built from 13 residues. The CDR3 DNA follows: TGTGCCGGCAGTTACTCCTTCGGAAACACCATATATTTT. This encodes CAGSYSFGNTIYF.

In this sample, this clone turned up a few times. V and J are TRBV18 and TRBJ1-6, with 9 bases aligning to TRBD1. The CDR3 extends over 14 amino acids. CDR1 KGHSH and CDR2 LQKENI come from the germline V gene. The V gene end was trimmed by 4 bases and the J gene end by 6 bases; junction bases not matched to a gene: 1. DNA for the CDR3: TGTGCCAGCTCACAGGACAGGGGTAATTCACCCCTCCACTTT. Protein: CASSQDRGNSPLHF. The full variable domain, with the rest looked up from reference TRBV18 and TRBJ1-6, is NAGVMQNPRHLVRRRGQEARLRCSPMKGHSHVYWYRQLPEEGLKFMVYLQKENIIDESGMPKERFSAEFPKEGPSILRIQQVVRGDSAAYFCASSQDRGNSPLHFGNGTRLTVT.

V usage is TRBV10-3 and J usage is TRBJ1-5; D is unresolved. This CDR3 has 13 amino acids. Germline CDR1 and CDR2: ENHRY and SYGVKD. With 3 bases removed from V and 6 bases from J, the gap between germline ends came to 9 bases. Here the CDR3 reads CAISDHGSQPQHF. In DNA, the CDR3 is TGTGCCATCAGTGACCACGGGAGTCAGCCCCAGCATTTT.